This T cell receptor (beta chain) was sequenced in a study of shared clonotypes between healthy human individuals. This clone has at least ten counts. Clones were sequenced by immunoSEQ multiplex PCR, and TCRdb holds only the in-frame ones, with some missing. Found here are 400,000 to 600,000 clones, roughly 83% of them singletons; the top ten hold approximately 13%. CDR1 LNHDA and CDR2 SQIVND come from the germline V gene (reference sequence). V lost 5 bases and J 10 bases, leaving 15 bases between the germline ends. This CDR3 is built from 13 residues. The sample comprised PBMCs. The origin of this receptor is a middle-aged woman in good health. Some clones in this sample may be carry-over from other donors' samples. This sequence joins TRBV19 and TRBJ2-1; maybe TRBD2 (5 bases). The CDR3 DNA reads TGTGCCAGTAGTGAGGGCCTCACGACGGAGCAGTTCTTC. Translation gives CASSEGLTTEQFF.